A single sample gave rise to the 19 T cell receptor beta chains below, sequenced in a study of breast tumors, draining lymph nodes, adjacent tissues (dated by TCRdb to the mid-2010s). Library preparation used multiplex PCR. Sequenced using an Illumina HiSeq 2000. TCRdb handled the public reads itself, with Q25 trimming in fastp and clone calling in MiXCR, and kept productive beta chains. Records with the same CDR3 protein are collapsed into one entry carrying the most frequent genes and DNA. Recorded for this sample are approximately 140,000 distinct CDR3 sequences; approximately 32% of them occurred a single time. The ten top clones hold about 2.5% of the sample. The lymph node samples were taken from the axillary draining lymph nodes of breast cancer patients. Input material: axillary lymph node tissue. The receptors come from a female donor with breast cancer. Some clones in this sample may be carry-over from other donors' samples.

The chain links TRBV2 to TRBJ1-4; TRBD1 might be the D (5 bases). Germline CDR1 reads SNHLY; CDR2 reads FYNNEI. With 6 bases removed from V and 8 bases from J, the gap between germline ends came to 19 bases. This CDR3 comprises 15 residues. In DNA form, the CDR3 reads TGTGCCAGCAGCGTTGATTCGCAGGGTGGAGAAAAACTGTTTTTT. This codes for CASSVDSQGGEKLFF. The whole variable domain, filled in from reference TRBV2 and TRBJ1-4, reads EPEVTQTPSHQVTQMGQEVILRCVPISNHLYFYWYRQILGQKVEFLVSFYNNEISEKSEIFDDQFSVERPDGSNFTLKIRSTKLEDSAMYFCASSVDSQGGEKLFFGSGTQLSVL.

At least ten counts were recorded for this clonotype. The chain combines TRBV6-6 with TRBJ1-6, with D tentatively TRBD1 (6 bases). Trimming cost V 6 bases and J 7 bases, with 13 bases left between them. Per germline, CDR1 MNHNY and CDR2 SVGAGI (reference sequence). The CDR3 is 14 residues long. The CDR3 DNA follows: TGTGCCAGCAGCCAGCCAGGGGCGAATTCACCCCTCCACTTT. Protein sequence: CASSQPGANSPLHF.

This clonotype showed up just a few times. The chain has TRBV18 and TRBJ1-1, with D perhaps TRBD1 (5 bases). The CDR3 length is 13 residues. Germline-derived CDR1 and CDR2 are KGHSH and LQKENI. Trimming left V 6 bases short and J 1 base short, with 9 bases between. The CDR3 sequence: CASSPTGNTEAFF. The CDR3 DNA sequence: TGTGCCAGCTCCCCAACAGGGAACACTGAAGCTTTCTTT.

The sample holds a few counts of this clonotype. This sequence may be a read error, since a much larger clone differs from it by one base. The rearrangement joins TRBV6-1 to TRBJ2-3; 10 bases align to TRBD2. CDR1 and CDR2 from the germline V gene are MNHNS and SASEGT. The CDR3 covers 16 residues. J gave up 0 bases and V 5 bases, and 5 bases lay outside the gene matches. The CDR3: CASSRSSGSSTDTQYF. The CDR3 DNA reads as TGTGCCAGCAGTCGCTCTAGCGGGAGTAGCACAGATACGCAGTATTTT.

This clonotype was counted ten times or more. This sequence joins TRBV3-1 and TRBJ2-5; D is perhaps TRBD1 (5 bases). CDR1 is LGHDT and CDR2 is YNNKEL in the germline V gene (reference sequence). This CDR3 has 15 residues. V gave up 0 bases and J gave up 2 bases, with 10 bases separating them. CDR3 in DNA: TGTGCCAGCAGCCAAGATCGGGCAGGGCAAGAGACCCAGTACTTC. Protein sequence: CASSQDRAGQETQYF.

Concerning this clonotype: This clone may be a read error of a much larger clone one base away. V is TRBV20-1 and J is TRBJ2-5; TRBD1 or TRBD2 may be the D gene (5 bases each). This CDR3 has 14 amino acids. Germline V gene lookup returns CDR1 DFQATT and CDR2 SNEGSKA (reference sequence). The V and J ends lost 3 bases and 7 bases respectively, with 18 bases between them. In nucleotides, the CDR3 is TGCAGTGCTAGGGGACGCCCCTTGGGCGCGACCCAGTACTTC. Translated, it gives CSARGRPLGATQYF.

The chain carries TRBV20-1 and TRBJ2-2, with D maybe TRBD1 (5 bases). V was shortened by 0 bases and J by 5 bases, with 13 bases between the two germline ends. The germline V gene encodes CDR1 DFQATT and CDR2 SNEGSKA (reference sequence). The CDR3 covers 15 residues. CDR3 in DNA: TGCAGTGCTAGAGACTGGTCAGGGCTTACCGGGGAGCTGTTTTTT. Protein: CSARDWSGLTGELFF.

There are a few counts of this clonotype. One end of the junction does not line up with germline, which may come from a read error. The V call is TRBV6-1, the J call TRBJ1-2, with 8 bases lining up with TRBD1. The CDR3 loop spans 15 amino acids. Germline loops: CDR1 MNHNS, CDR2 SASEGT. The CDR3 nucleotides read TGTGCCGGCAGCCTTTCGACAGGGGAGGCCTATGGCTACACCTTC. This sequence encodes CAGSLSTGEAYGYTF.

This clonotype showed up many times. The gene calls are TRBV5-1 and TRBJ2-3; D ambiguous. Trimming left V 0 bases short and J 1 base short, with 9 bases between. Germline V CDR1 and CDR2: SGHRS, YFSETQ. This CDR3 is 15 amino acids long. In DNA, the CDR3 is TGCGCCAGCAGCTTGGAATTGAAAGGCACAGATACGCAGTATTTT. Amino acids: CASSLELKGTDTQYF.

This clonotype was counted at least ten times. J is TRBJ1-4 and V is TRBV15; D not resolved. Trimming stripped 0 bases from V and 0 bases from J, with 8 bases between. Germline V gene sequence: CDR1 LNHNV, CDR2 YYDKDF (reference sequence). The CDR3 loop spans 16 amino acids. The CDR3 sequence is CATSRDGSTTNEKLFF. In nucleotides, the CDR3 is TGTGCCACCAGCAGAGATGGGTCCACAACTAATGAAAAACTGTTTTTT.

Only a few counts were recorded for this clonotype. The gene calls are TRBV5-8 and TRBJ1-1; D ambiguous. Trimming left V 0 bases short and J 4 bases short, with 7 bases between. Germline CDR1 SGHTS, CDR2 YDEGEE. This CDR3 contains 13 residues. The CDR3 is CASSLAYSTEAFF. CDR3 bases: TGTGCCAGCAGCTTGGCCTACTCCACTGAAGCTTTCTTT. Full variable domain (rest looked up from reference TRBV5-8 and TRBJ1-1): EAGVTQSPTHLIKTRGQQATLRCSPISGHTSVYWYQQALGLGLQFLLWYDEGEERNRGNFPPRFSGRQFPNYSSELNVNALELEDSALYLCASSLAYSTEAFFGQGTRLTVV.

This chain links TRBV6-5 with TRBJ2-1; D not resolved. The CDR3 length is 14 residues. The germline V gene encodes CDR1 MNHEY and CDR2 SVGAGI. The ends were cut back, 0 bases at V and 7 bases at J, with 10 bases in the middle. The CDR3 sequence: CASSYSPGKNEQFF. CDR3 sequence (DNA): TGTGCCAGCAGTTACTCCCCCGGTAAGAATGAGCAGTTCTTC.

This clonotype has only a few counts. V is TRBV6-5 and J is TRBJ2-6, with 7 positions matching TRBD1. This CDR3 spans 16 amino acids. Germline V gives CDR1 MNHEY, CDR2 SVGAGI. The ends lost 5 bases at V and 2 bases at J; junction bases unmatched: 6. The CDR3 region has the DNA TGTGCCAGCAGTCACCGCCAGGGGGCTGGGGCCAACGTCCTGACTTTC. This sequence encodes CASSHRQGAGANVLTF.

This clonotype was recorded at least ten times. The chain couples TRBV19 to TRBJ2-6; TRBD2 might be the D (6 bases). Germline CDR1 is LNHDA and CDR2 is SQIVND (reference sequence). V lost 7 bases to trimming and J lost 0 bases, with 13 bases between them. There are 16 residues in the CDR3. The CDR3 nucleotides are TGTGCCAGTACCACGGGGAGGACCTCTGGGGCCAACGTCCTGACTTTC. Translating it yields CASTTGRTSGANVLTF.

This clonotype was seen repeatedly, ten times or more. The rearrangement joins TRBV28 to TRBJ2-2; weak D call: TRBD1 (5 bases). The CDR3 has 15 residues. Per the germline V gene, CDR1 is MDHEN and CDR2 is SYDVKM. Trimming pared 3 bases from V and 4 bases from J, leaving 12 bases between. CDR3 sequence: CASSLQTASTGELFF. DNA of the CDR3: TGTGCCAGCAGTTTGCAGACAGCGTCCACCGGGGAGCTGTTTTTT.

Ten or more counts support this clonotype. This chain joins TRBV7-2 and TRBJ2-7; D uncertain. V was clipped by 5 bases and J by 0 bases, with 17 bases between them. The V gene's germline CDR1 is SGHTA and CDR2 FQGNSA. CDR3 size: 16 residues. The DNA for the CDR3 is TGTGCCAGCAGCACCACCGGGCTGATAAGCTCCTACGAGCAGTACTTC. Its translation is CASSTTGLISSYEQYF.

This clonotype was seen at least ten times. CDR3 loop: CASSHAQGSGQYV. DNA for the CDR3: TGTGCCAGCAGTCACGCTCAGGGTTCAGGGCAGTACGTC. The V gene is TRBV6-6, the J gene TRBJ2-7; TRBD1 might be the D (5 bases). CDR1 and CDR2 (germline): MNHNY, SVGAGI (reference sequence). Trimming took 5 bases from V and 9 from J, leaving 17 bases between them. This CDR3 region has 13 residues.

This clonotype was counted many times. This chain joins TRBV2 and TRBJ1-6; D perhaps matches TRBD1 (5 bases). Per germline, CDR1 SNHLY and CDR2 FYNNEI. The CDR3 totals 15 residues. V lost 2 bases and J 4 bases, leaving 9 bases between the germline ends. CDR3 DNA sequence: TGTGCCAGCAGTGAATCCGCAGGGTATAATTCACCCCTCCACTTT. Translating gives CASSESAGYNSPLHF.

This clonotype has more than one count but fewer than ten. A junction boundary mismatches the germline segment, possibly from a read error. The genes are TRBV6-6 and TRBJ1-4; D possibly corresponds to TRBD1 (6 bases). Germline-derived CDR1 and CDR2 are MNHNY and SVGAGI (reference sequence). The CDR3 has 17 amino acids. The CDR3 loop reads CASSHSEEQGLREKLYF. The CDR3 DNA reads TGTGCCAGCAGTCACTCGGAGGAACAGGGTCTAAGAGAAAAACTGTATTTT.